This T cell receptor beta chain was obtained from a study of T cells in Graves' hyperthyroidism and ophthalmopathy. For the study at large: Any treatment followed the collection of peripheral blood at initial diagnosis.

This clonotype was seen repeatedly, ten times or more. Its antigen is currently unknown. TCR beta CDR3 regions were amplified from RNA transcripts. When the TCR CDR3 underwent first-round RT-PCR, the HTBI primer set was used. From the multiplex PCR reads, TCRdb called clonotypes with MiXCR, one entry per CDR3 protein. Of some 570,000 distinct CDR3 sequences detected, 15% to 20% appear once; the ten largest clones hold roughly 15%. Disease duration was under 3 months in the ophthalmopathy patients, who also had a Clinical Activity Score of at least 3 and a NOSPECS grade of at least 4. Broader study findings: A model using 13 V-J features told ophthalmopathy apart from stable hyperthyroidism. Blood also carried most thyroid clonotypes expanded above 0.001.

The TCR comes from a woman younger than 30 with Graves' ophthalmopathy. Sequenced input: blood.

CDR3 bases: TGTGCCAGCAGCTTGTCGCCGAATAGCAATCAGCCCCAGCATTTT. This codes for CASSLSPNSNQPQHF. J is TRBJ1-5 and V is TRBV5-5; D not certain. Germline-derived CDR1 and CDR2 are SGHKS and YYEKEE (reference sequence). The CDR3 totals 15 residues. Trimming took off 1 base at V and 0 bases at J, with 8 bases between the two ends.